Each of the 14 T cell receptor beta chains below was sequenced from the same sample in a study of blood T cell repertoires in COVID-19. Method: immunoSEQ multiplex PCR; TCRdb's copy keeps in-frame clones and lacks some. The sample has 300,000 to 350,000 clones; 85% to 90% are singletons. Sequencing was carried out using PBMCs or T cells enriched from blood (not recorded which). These receptors all stem from a woman under 30 with acute COVID-19.

This sequence joins TRBV9 and TRBJ1-2; D unresolved. The CDR3 runs 14 residues. V was shortened by 2 bases and J by 0 bases, with 8 bases between the two germline ends. Germline-derived CDR1 and CDR2 are SGDLS and YYNGEE. This chain's CDR3 is CASSVSFPNYGYTF. In nucleotides, the CDR3 is TGTGCCAGCAGCGTCTCCTTTCCTAACTATGGCTACACCTTC.

The chain recombines TRBV6-5 with TRBJ1-2; TRBD1 agrees at 9 bases. CDR1 is MNHEY, CDR2 SVGAGI, per germline. V was clipped by 4 bases and J by 8 bases; unmatched bases: 8. This CDR3 contains 14 residues. For the CDR3, the DNA is TGTGCCAGCAGTTCATTGGGACAGGGCGCGGGCTACACCTTC. This encodes CASSSLGQGAGYTF.

The chain joins TRBV24-1 to TRBJ2-1, with 8 bases fitting TRBD2. The CDR3 loop spans 14 amino acids. V shed 4 bases and J 8 bases; nucleotides not matched to a gene: 6. CDR1 KGHDR and CDR2 SFDVKD come from the germline V gene. The chain's CDR3 is CATSDPQLADEQFF. CDR3 nucleotide sequence: TGTGCCACCAGTGACCCTCAACTAGCGGATGAGCAGTTCTTC.

The chain uses TRBV2 and TRBJ1-4; D remains unclear. This CDR3 spans 12 amino acids. Trimming stripped 6 bases from V and 8 bases from J, with 10 bases between. CDR1 SNHLY and CDR2 FYNNEI come from the germline V gene. CDR3 bases: TGTGCCAGCAGCGGGGTCGCAGAAAAACTGTTTTTT. Translated, it gives CASSGVAEKLFF.

This CDR3 is CASSLIGGPSFNTEAFF. DNA for the CDR3: TGTGCCAGCAGCCTAATAGGGGGCCCATCCTTTAACACTGAAGCTTTCTTT. The chain employs TRBV13 and TRBJ1-1; TRBD1 matches at 7 bases. Trimming took 5 bases from V and 2 from J; bases not matched to a gene: 14. The CDR3 has 17 amino acids. Per the germline V gene, CDR1 is PRHDT and CDR2 is FYEKMQ (reference sequence).

The chain combines TRBV6-5 with TRBJ2-7; no firm D call. Deletions cut 7 bases from V and 0 bases from J, with 10 bases between. The CDR3 runs 13 residues. Germline assignment: CDR1 MNHEY and CDR2 SVGAGI. The CDR3 region has the DNA TGTGCCAGCACCGAGAGGAGCTCCTACGAGCAGTACTTC. It encodes CASTERSSYEQYF.

The rearrangement joins TRBV10-3 to TRBJ1-5; 11 nucleotides match TRBD1. From germline, CDR1 is ENHRY and CDR2 SYGVKD. The CDR3 runs 16 residues. Unmatched junction bases numbered 4, after V lost 0 bases and J lost 6 bases. CDR3 sequence: CAISESRTGGGQPQHF. The DNA for the CDR3 is TGTGCCATCAGTGAGTCAAGGACAGGGGGCGGTCAGCCCCAGCATTTT.

The V and J genes are TRBV5-4 and TRBJ2-6, with 12 bases that match TRBD1. This CDR3 has 17 residues. Trimming at V came to 5 bases and at J to 2 bases, leaving 5 bases not matched to a gene. Per germline, CDR1 SGHNT and CDR2 YYREEE (reference sequence). The CDR3 loop reads CASRPGQGAPGANVLTF. The CDR3 coding sequence is TGTGCCAGCAGACCGGGACAGGGGGCGCCTGGGGCCAACGTCCTGACTTTC.

The chain has TRBV4-1 and TRBJ1-2; TRBD1 aligns across 8 bases. This CDR3 is built from 16 residues. In germline, CDR1 is MGHRA, CDR2 YSYEKL. V gave up 0 bases and J gave up 2 bases; unmatched junction bases: 5. The CDR3, as DNA: TGCGCCAGCAGCCAAGAAGGGACAGGATCCAACTATGGCTACACCTTC. Amino acid sequence: CASSQEGTGSNYGYTF.

This rearrangement joins TRBV2 to TRBJ1-3; possible D gene TRBD1, 5 bases. With 6 bases removed from V and 2 bases from J, the gap between germline ends came to 14 bases. Germline-derived CDR1 and CDR2 are SNHLY and FYNNEI. The CDR3 has 15 amino acids. The CDR3 here is CASRFQGATGNTIYF. In DNA, the CDR3 is TGTGCCAGCAGATTCCAGGGTGCTACTGGAAACACCATATATTTT.

This sequence joins TRBV4-1 and TRBJ1-6, with a weak D call TRBD1 (5 bases). The CDR3 extends over 18 amino acids. Germline V gives CDR1 MGHRA, CDR2 YSYEKL. Trimming removed 0 bases from V and 10 bases from J, with 22 bases in between. DNA of the CDR3: TGCGCCAGCAGCCAAGATCGGGGAGGGGCCCCGGGATCCTCACCCCTCCACTTT. It codes for CASSQDRGGAPGSSPLHF.

This chain uses TRBV7-9 with TRBJ2-6; D may be TRBD2 (6 bases). V was cut by 0 bases and J by 4 bases, with 10 bases left in between. The germline CDR1 and CDR2 sequences are SEHNR and FQNEAQ (reference sequence). CDR3 length: 16 amino acids. The CDR3 DNA sequence: TGTGCCAGCAGCTTAGCGGCGGGGAACGGGGCCAACGTCCTGACTTTC. Amino acid sequence: CASSLAAGNGANVLTF. Full variable domain (rest looked up from reference TRBV7-9 and TRBJ2-6): DTGVSQNPRHKITKRGQNVTFRCDPISEHNRLYWYRQTLGQGPEFLTYFQNEAQLEKSRLLSDRFSAERPKGSFSTLEIQRTEQGDSAMYLCASSLAAGNGANVLTFGAGSRLTVL.

This chain joins TRBV7-2 and TRBJ2-4; tentatively, D is TRBD2 (5 bases). CDR1 and CDR2 (germline): SGHTA, FQGNSA. The CDR3 length is 14 residues. V lost 3 bases, J lost 6 bases, and 12 bases lay in between. CDR3 loop: CASSFAGTGNIQYF. In nucleotides, the CDR3 is TGTGCCAGCAGCTTTGCGGGTACGGGAAACATTCAGTACTTC. The complete variable domain, with remaining parts taken from reference TRBV7-2 and TRBJ2-4, reads GAGVSQSPSNKVTEKGKDVELRCDPISGHTALYWYRQSLGQGLEFLIYFQGNSAPDKSGLPSDRFSAERTGGSVSTLTIQRTQQEDSAVYLCASSFAGTGNIQYFGAGTRLSVL.

The gene calls are TRBV5-8 and TRBJ2-7; unclear D gene. The V end lost 4 bases, the J end lost 3 bases, and 14 bases lay between the germline ends. Germline loops: CDR1 SGHTS, CDR2 YDEGEE. This CDR3 contains 14 residues. CDR3 protein: CASSTAPGFYEQYF. CDR3 coding DNA: TGTGCCAGCAGCACAGCCCCTGGATTCTACGAGCAGTACTTC.